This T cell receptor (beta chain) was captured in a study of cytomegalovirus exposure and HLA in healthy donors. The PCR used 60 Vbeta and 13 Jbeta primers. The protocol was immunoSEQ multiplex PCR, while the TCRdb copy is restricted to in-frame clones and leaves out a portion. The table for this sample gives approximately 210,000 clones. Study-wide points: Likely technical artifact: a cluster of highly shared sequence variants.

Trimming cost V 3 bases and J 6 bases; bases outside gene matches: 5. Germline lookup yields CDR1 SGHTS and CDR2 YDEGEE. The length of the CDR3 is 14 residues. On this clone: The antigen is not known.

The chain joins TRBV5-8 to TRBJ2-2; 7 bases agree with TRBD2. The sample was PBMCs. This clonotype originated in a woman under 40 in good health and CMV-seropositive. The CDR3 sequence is CASSSFTSAGELFF. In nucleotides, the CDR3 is TGTGCCAGCAGCTCATTTACTAGCGCCGGGGAGCTGTTTTTT.